This T cell receptor (beta chain) derives from a study of T cell changes during pregnancy in multiple sclerosis. CDR3 length: 14 residues. The germline V gene encodes CDR1 GTSNPN and CDR2 SVGIG (reference sequence). Trimming cost V 0 bases and J 6 bases, with 15 bases left between them. Here immunoSEQ multiplex PCR was the method, and the copy in TCRdb shows in-frame clones only, minus some. The sample lists around 100,000 clones; about nine tenths were seen once. This chain uses TRBV30 with TRBJ2-7; weak D call: TRBD2 (5 bases). The receptor was isolated from a female donor with multiple sclerosis, enrolled in a pregnancy study. Sequencing was performed on peripheral blood, taken after pregnancy. This CDR3 is CAWSVLAAVGEQYF. DNA for the CDR3: TGTGCCTGGAGTGTCCTCGCAGCGGTGGGCGAGCAGTACTTC.